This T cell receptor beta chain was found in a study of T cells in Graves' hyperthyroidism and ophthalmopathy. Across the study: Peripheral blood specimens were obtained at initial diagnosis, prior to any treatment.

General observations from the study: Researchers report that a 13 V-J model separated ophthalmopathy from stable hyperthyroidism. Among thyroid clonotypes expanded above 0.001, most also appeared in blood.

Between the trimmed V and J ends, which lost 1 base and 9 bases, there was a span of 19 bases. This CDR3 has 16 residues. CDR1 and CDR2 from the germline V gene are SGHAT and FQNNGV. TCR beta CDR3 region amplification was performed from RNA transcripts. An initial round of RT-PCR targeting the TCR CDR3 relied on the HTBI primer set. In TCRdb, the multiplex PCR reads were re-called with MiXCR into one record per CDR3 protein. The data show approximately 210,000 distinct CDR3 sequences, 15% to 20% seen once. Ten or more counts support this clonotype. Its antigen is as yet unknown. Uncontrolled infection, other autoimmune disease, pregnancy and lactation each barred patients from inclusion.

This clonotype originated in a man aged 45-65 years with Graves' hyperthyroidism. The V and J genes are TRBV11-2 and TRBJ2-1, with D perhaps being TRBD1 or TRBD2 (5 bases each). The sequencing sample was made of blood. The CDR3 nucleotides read TGTGCCAGCAGCTTAGGATTGCCCGCTAGTGGGGGTGAGCAGTTCTTC. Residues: CASSLGLPASGGEQFF.